These T cell receptor beta chains were read from a single sample in a study of low-dose radiotherapy and immunotherapy resistance in tumors. TCRdb re-analysed the reads in MiXCR, keeping a single row per CDR3 protein. The sample has some 53,000 distinct CDR3 sequences; approximately 33% are singletons. Sequencing used PBMCs, obtained after low-dose radiotherapy plus immunotherapy. The receptor set was obtained from a male donor with rectosigmoid adenocarcinoma. Each CDR3 is given with its conserved first and last residue. The order of the fields is clone size, J gene, D gene, V gene, CDR3 protein, CDR3 DNA. The D gene is left open where the match is weak. Only some rows state a clone size, as once, few, many or a class for expanded clones.

many TRBJ2-5 . TRBV10-3 CAISERWPTLNF TGTGCCATCAGTGAGCGGTGGCCGACCCTTAACTTC
many TRBJ1-5 . TRBV28 CASRGRLESNQPQHF TGTGCCAGCAGGGGGCGGCTTGAGAGCAATCAGCCCCAGCATTTT
few TRBJ1-3 TRBD1 TRBV18 CASSPSGAGTGTKNTIYF TGTGCCAGCTCACCAAGCGGAGCCGGGACAGGGACAAAAAACACCATATATTTT
medium-sized TRBJ1-5 . TRBV5-1 CASSLNPGEDQPQHF TGCGCCAGCAGCTTGAATCCAGGGGAAGATCAGCCCCAGCATTTT
many TRBJ1-2 . TRBV29-1 CSVEPEKRGGYTF TGCAGCGTTGAACCCGAGAAGAGGGGTGGCTACACCTTC
many TRBJ1-2 . TRBV12-3/TRBV12-4 CASSLDLGGASDGYTF TGTGCCAGCAGTTTAGATCTAGGGGGGGCGAGTGATGGCTACACCTTC
. TRBJ2-2 . TRBV5-5 CASSSRDTGELFF TGTGCCAGCAGCTCCAGGGATACCGGGGAGCTGTTTTTT
many TRBJ2-1 . TRBV27 CASSLSSPHEQFF TGTGCCAGCAGTTTATCGTCACCGCATGAGCAGTTCTTC
many TRBJ2-5 . TRBV28 CASSRHTDQETQYF TGTGCCAGCAGTCGACACACTGATCAAGAGACCCAGTACTTC
. TRBJ2-5 . TRBV7-2 CASSLILVGPEETQYF TGTGCCAGCAGCTTAATTTTAGTCGGGCCCGAAGAGACCCAGTACTTC
many TRBJ1-6 . TRBV5-1 CASSLEGMDSPLHF TGCGCCAGCAGCTTGGAAGGGATGGATTCACCCCTCCACTTT
many TRBJ2-7 . TRBV7-2 CASSSDYEQYF TGTGCCAGCAGCTCCGACTACGAGCAGTACTTC
. TRBJ2-7 TRBD1 TRBV24-1 CATSDSGQGRYEQYF TGTGCCACCAGTGACTCGGGACAGGGGAGGTACGAGCAGTACTTC
few TRBJ1-1 . TRBV20-1 CSWGGKSTEAFF TGCAGCTGGGGGGGCAAAAGCACTGAAGCTTTCTTT
many TRBJ2-3 TRBD2 TRBV10-3 CAISESGGPGDTQYF TGTGCCATCAGTGAAAGCGGGGGACCTGGGGATACGCAGTATTTT
many TRBJ2-7 . TRBV5-5 CASSLRQGDEQYF TGTGCCAGCAGCTTGAGGCAGGGAGACGAGCAGTACTTC
. TRBJ2-1 TRBD2 TRBV24-1 CATSDLSGKTEQFF TGTGCCACCAGTGATCTTAGCGGGAAGACTGAGCAGTTCTTC
many TRBJ2-7 . TRBV30 CAWSVQGYEQYF TGTGCCTGGAGTGTACAAGGGTACGAGCAGTACTTC
once TRBJ2-7 TRBD1 TRBV6-2/TRBV6-3 CASSPTGGGDEQYF TGTGCCAGCAGCCCCACAGGGGGCGGGGACGAGCAGTACTTC
many TRBJ2-2 . TRBV12-3/TRBV12-4 CASSSAARATGELFF TGTGCCAGCAGCAGCGCAGCCCGAGCCACCGGGGAGCTGTTTTTT
. TRBJ1-5 . TRBV6-6 CASGPEVYQPQHF TGTGCCAGCGGCCCGGAGGTGTATCAGCCCCAGCATTTT
many TRBJ1-1 . TRBV2 CASSEQGWENTEAFF TGTGCCAGCAGTGAGCAGGGATGGGAAAACACTGAAGCTTTCTTT
few TRBJ2-7 . TRBV28 CASSAPRQTYEQYF TGTGCCAGCAGTGCTCCGAGACAAACTTACGAGCAGTACTTC
many TRBJ2-1 TRBD2 TRBV12-3/TRBV12-4 CASTGTSSLNEQFF TGTGCCAGCACGGGGACTAGCTCCCTCAATGAGCAGTTCTTC
few TRBJ2-2 . TRBV14 CASSQVANTGELFF TGTGCCAGCAGCCAAGTGGCCAACACCGGGGAGCTGTTTTTT
. TRBJ1-1 TRBD1 TRBV5-1 CASSLLHNRDRATEAFF TGCGCCAGCAGCTTGCTCCACAACCGGGACAGGGCCACTGAAGCTTTCTTT
many TRBJ1-4 TRBD1 TRBV3-1 CASSRTGTGGYEKLFF TGTGCCAGCAGCCGGACCGGGACAGGGGGATATGAAAAACTGTTTTTT
many TRBJ2-1 . TRBV11-2 CASSLVNPGRGYNEQFF TGTGCCAGCAGCTTAGTTAATCCGGGGCGAGGGTACAATGAGCAGTTCTTC
few TRBJ2-1 . TRBV5-1 CASSAVEASRNEQFF TGCGCCAGCAGCGCCGTGGAGGCTAGCCGCAATGAGCAGTTCTTC
many TRBJ1-2 . TRBV20-1 CSARAIADYGYTF TGCAGTGCTAGAGCGATTGCGGACTATGGCTACACCTTC
. TRBJ2-1 . TRBV20-1 CSAPTQRAYNEQFF TGCAGTGCCCCGACCCAGCGGGCCTACAATGAGCAGTTCTTC
. TRBJ2-2 . TRBV30 CAWGILTGELFF TGTGCCTGGGGTATTCTAACCGGGGAGCTGTTTTTT
. TRBJ2-1 TRBD2 TRBV5-1 CASSLMGSGTYNEQFF TGCGCCAGCAGCTTGATGGGAAGCGGGACCTACAATGAGCAGTTCTTC
. TRBJ2-7 TRBD1 TRBV20-1 CSATGTGDEQYF TGCAGTGCCACCGGGACAGGGGACGAGCAGTACTTC
many TRBJ2-3 . TRBV6-2/TRBV6-3 CASSYGGWTDTQYF TGTGCCAGCAGTTACGGGGGGTGGACAGATACGCAGTATTTT
once TRBJ1-3 . TRBV18 CASSPLQGGISGNTIYF TGTGCCAGCTCACCCTTACAGGGTGGGATCTCTGGAAACACCATATATTTT
many TRBJ2-2 . TRBV18 CASSPVATGELFF TGTGCCAGCTCACCAGTCGCGACCGGGGAGCTGTTTTTT
many TRBJ2-2 . TRBV5-1 CASSFYGVTGELFF TGCGCCAGCAGCTTTTACGGCGTCACCGGGGAGCTGTTTTTT
many TRBJ2-7 TRBD1 TRBV19 CASTPGQGAAEQYF TGTGCCAGTACCCCGGGACAGGGGGCAGCCGAGCAGTACTTC
many TRBJ2-7 . TRBV6-2/TRBV6-3 CASSWDGGYYEQYF TGTGCCAGCAGCTGGGACGGAGGATACTACGAGCAGTACTTC